Sequencing of this T cell receptor gamma chain was carried out in a study of γδ T cells in repeated Plasmodium falciparum infection. The study's findings and limits: Vgamma9/Vdelta2+ repertoires stayed stably polyclonal over time and infection.

Vgamma9/Vdelta2+ and Vdelta2-negative gammadelta T cells were flow-sorted from PBMC for bulk sequencing. Germline CDR1 is GITISATS and CDR2 is ISYDGTV (reference sequence). The CDR3 is made up of 15 amino acids. Each sorted gammadelta sample had TRG and TRD chains sequenced. TCRdb reanalysed the multiplex PCR reads via CATT. The sample shows approximately 28,000 gamma-chain clones, roughly 3.1% of them seen only once. Comment on this clone: What it binds is not known. A far larger clone lies a single base away; this is likely a read error. Other DNA sequences from this sample encode an identical CDR3 as well.

The V gene is TRGV9; the J gene was not called. Sequenced input: gamma-delta T cells from blood. The sequence was obtained from a pool of human donors (malaria-infected and uninfected, not separated). The CDR3 bases are TGTGCCTTGTGGGAGCCCAAGGGTAGTGATTGGATCAAGACGTTC. Encoded protein: CALWEPKGSDWIKTF.